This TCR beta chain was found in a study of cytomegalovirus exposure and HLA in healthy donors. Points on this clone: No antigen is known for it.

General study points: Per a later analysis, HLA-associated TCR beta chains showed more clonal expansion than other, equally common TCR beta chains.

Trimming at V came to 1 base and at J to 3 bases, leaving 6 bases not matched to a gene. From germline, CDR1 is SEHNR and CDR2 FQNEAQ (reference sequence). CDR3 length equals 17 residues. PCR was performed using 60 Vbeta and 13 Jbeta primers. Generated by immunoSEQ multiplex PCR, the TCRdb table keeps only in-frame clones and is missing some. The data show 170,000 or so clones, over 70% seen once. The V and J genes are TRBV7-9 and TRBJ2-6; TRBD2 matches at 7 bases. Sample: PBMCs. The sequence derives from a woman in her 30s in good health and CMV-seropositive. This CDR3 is CASSLGFGGNGANVLTF. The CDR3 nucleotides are TGTGCCAGCAGCTTAGGGTTCGGGGGGAATGGGGCCAACGTCCTGACTTTC.